The 28 T cell receptor beta chains below come from one sample, sequenced in a study of blood T cell repertoires in COVID-19. Profiled with immunoSEQ multiplex PCR; TCRdb holds only in-frame clones, not every one. Among about 330,000 clones listed, roughly 87% were seen once. The sample taken for sequencing was PBMCs or T cells enriched from blood (not recorded which). The receptors originated from a woman younger than 45 who had recovered from COVID-19.

V gene TRBV5-6 combines with J gene TRBJ2-2; 8 nucleotides line up with TRBD1. Looked up from germline, CDR1 is SGHDT and CDR2 is YYEEEE. This CDR3 is built from 16 residues. J lost 1 base, V lost 2 bases, and 4 bases had no gene match. CDR3 sequence: CASSLYGQGNTGELFF. The CDR3 coding sequence is TGTGCCAGCAGCTTATACGGACAGGGGAACACCGGGGAGCTGTTTTTT.

This sequence joins TRBV27 and TRBJ1-6, with D possibly TRBD1 on 5 matching bases. The CDR3 sequence is 18 residues long. Germline V CDR1 and CDR2: MNHEY, SMNVEV (reference sequence). The V end was cut by 4 bases, the J end by 0 bases, with 16 bases between. Written as DNA, the CDR3 is TGTGCCAGCAGTTCCAGGGCGGTACGGAGCTCCTATAATTCACCCCTCCACTTT. It translates to CASSSRAVRSSYNSPLHF.

V gene TRBV21-1 combines with J gene TRBJ1-1. TRBV21-1 is deemed a pseudogene. The CDR3 consists of 15 residues. CDR3 bases: TGTGCCAGCAGCAAAGCGGGTCGGGGGACCCCTGAAGCTTTCTTT. Protein: CASSKAGRGTPEAFF.

About this clone: Other nucleotide sequences from this sample produce the same CDR3. V gene TRBV28 combines with J gene TRBJ1-5; 7 bases fit TRBD1. Germline CDR1 reads MDHEN; CDR2 reads SYDVKM. There are 14 residues in the CDR3. J lost 4 bases, V lost 6 bases, and 6 bases had no gene match. The CDR3 spells CASSLGGPNQPQHF. For the CDR3, the DNA is TGTGCCAGCAGCCTAGGGGGCCCGAATCAGCCCCAGCATTTT. Supplemented by reference TRBV28 and TRBJ1-5, the full variable domain reads DVKVTQSSRYLVKRTGEKVFLECVQDMDHENMFWYRQDPGLGLRLIYFSYDVKMKEKGDIPEGYSVSREKKERFSLILESASTNQTSMYLCASSLGGPNQPQHFGDGTRLSIL.

The chain employs TRBV10-3 and TRBJ2-3; 7 bases align to TRBD2. CDR1 is ENHRY and CDR2 is SYGVKD in the germline V gene. The V gene end was trimmed by 3 bases and the J gene end by 5 bases; junction bases not matched to a gene: 8. The CDR3 spans 15 residues. CDR3 region: CAISENGLAGDTQYF. The CDR3 DNA reads as TGTGCCATCAGTGAAAATGGATTAGCGGGAGATACGCAGTATTTT.

The rearrangement uses TRBV15 and TRBJ2-3; a weak D match, TRBD1 (7 bases). V was shortened by 5 bases and J by 0 bases, with 15 bases between the two germline ends. The germline V gene has CDR1 LNHNV and CDR2 YYDKDF (reference sequence). This CDR3 has 16 amino acids. The CDR3 spells CATSGRQGGSTDTQYF. The CDR3, as DNA: TGTGCCACCAGCGGCCGGCAGGGGGGCAGCACAGATACGCAGTATTTT.

This clone was counted ten times or more. The gene calls are TRBV4-1 and TRBJ2-5, with a possible D match to TRBD1 (5 bases). This CDR3 region has 14 residues. Germline CDR1 and CDR2: MGHRA and YSYEKL. V was shortened by 4 bases and J by 5 bases, with 14 bases between the two germline ends. The DNA for the CDR3 is TGCGCCAGCAGCCCCCGGGTAGGGGTTGAGACCCAGTACTTC. Translating it yields CASSPRVGVETQYF.

This sequence joins TRBV7-2 and TRBJ2-7; tentative D call: TRBD1 (5 bases). V dropped 1 base and J dropped 4 bases, with 14 bases sitting between them. The CDR3 has 15 amino acids. The V gene's germline CDR1 is SGHTA and CDR2 FQGNSA. This chain's CDR3 is CASSLDRQGSYEQYF. In DNA, the CDR3 is TGTGCCAGCAGCTTAGACAGGCAGGGTAGTTACGAGCAGTACTTC. Using reference TRBV7-2 and TRBJ2-7 for the parts outside the CDR3, the full variable domain is GAGVSQSPSNKVTEKGKDVELRCDPISGHTALYWYRQSLGQGLEFLIYFQGNSAPDKSGLPSDRFSAERTGGSVSTLTIQRTQQEDSAVYLCASSLDRQGSYEQYFGPGTRLTVT.

This clone appeared a single time. This chain links TRBV6-5 with TRBJ2-1; 16 bases are shared with TRBD2. J gave up 8 bases and V 4 bases, and 5 bases lay outside the gene matches. CDR1 and CDR2 (germline): MNHEY, SVGAGI. The CDR3 sequence is 16 residues long. DNA for the CDR3: TGTGCCAGCAGTTCTCCGGGACTAGCGGGGGGGTATGAGCAGTTCTTC. Amino acids: CASSSPGLAGGYEQFF.

V usage is TRBV5-1 and J usage is TRBJ2-1, with 10 bases fitting TRBD1. CDR1 is SGHRS and CDR2 is YFSETQ in the germline V gene. Unmatched junction bases numbered 12, after V lost 5 bases and J lost 1 base. The CDR3 runs to 18 residues. In DNA, the CDR3 is TGCGCCAGCAGGTCTGTGGTGACAGGGGGCTTTTCCTACAATGAGCAGTTCTTC. This codes for CASRSVVTGGFSYNEQFF.

The chain couples TRBV6-4 to TRBJ1-1, with 12 bases aligning to TRBD1. The germline V gene has CDR1 MRHNA and CDR2 SNTAGT. The CDR3 has 16 residues. Unmatched junction bases numbered 13, after V lost 11 bases and J lost 3 bases. Here the CDR3 reads CAGTGGYEAGDTEAFF. The CDR3 DNA reads TGTGCCGGGACAGGGGGCTATGAAGCAGGGGACACTGAAGCTTTCTTT.

The J gene is TRBJ2-5, the V gene TRBV7-9; 9 nucleotides match TRBD1. Trimming at V came to 2 bases and at J to 2 bases, leaving 6 bases not matched to a gene. This CDR3 has 16 residues. Per the germline V gene, CDR1 is SEHNR and CDR2 is FQNEAQ (reference sequence). Here the CDR3 DNA reads TGTGCCAGCAGCTTATATGAGGGACAGGGACAAGAGACCCAGTACTTC. Encoded protein: CASSLYEGQGQETQYF.

The chain recombines TRBV5-4 with TRBJ1-6, with 8 bases matching TRBD1. V gave up 4 bases and J gave up 1 base; unmatched junction bases: 4. Germline CDR1 reads SGHNT; CDR2 reads YYREEE (reference sequence). CDR3 length equals 16 residues. In DNA, the CDR3 is TGTGCCAGCAGCGCAGGGGGCAGGTCCTATAATTCACCCCTCCACTTT. Translating gives CASSAGGRSYNSPLHF. The full variable domain, rest sourced from reference TRBV5-4 and TRBJ1-6, is ETGVTQSPTHLIKTRGQQVTLRCSSQSGHNTVSWYQQALGQGPQFIFQYYREEENGRGNFPPRFSGLQFPNYSSELNVNALELDDSALYLCASSAGGRSYNSPLHFGNGTRLTVT.

V and J are TRBV5-1 and TRBJ2-7; 7 nucleotides agree with TRBD1. The germline V gene has CDR1 SGHRS and CDR2 YFSETQ. CDR3 length: 15 residues. After removal of 4 bases from V and 5 bases from J, the junction contained 12 bases not matched to a gene. The CDR3 region has the DNA TGCGCCAGCAGCGAAACAGGGGTTCAGATCCACGAGCAGTACTTC. Translating gives CASSETGVQIHEQYF. Full variable domain (missing parts from reference TRBV5-1 and TRBJ2-7): KAGVTQTPRYLIKTRGQQVTLSCSPISGHRSVSWYQQTPGQGLQFLFEYFSETQRNKGNFPGRFSGRQFSNSRSEMNVSTLELGDSALYLCASSETGVQIHEQYFGPGTRLTVT.

The V and J genes are TRBV5-1 and TRBJ1-4, with D perhaps matching TRBD1 (6 bases). The germline V and J ends were trimmed by 4 bases and 7 bases, with 17 bases remaining between them. Germline V gene sequence: CDR1 SGHRS, CDR2 YFSETQ. This CDR3 is built from 15 residues. CDR3 sequence: CASSEQAGAVEKLFF. The DNA of the CDR3 is TGCGCCAGCAGCGAACAGGCGGGGGCTGTTGAAAAACTGTTTTTT.

The chain has TRBV12-2 and TRBJ1-1; TRBD1, as called in the table, went unchecked against the DNA. TRBV12-2 is classified as a pseudogene. CDR3 length: 9 amino acids. The CDR3 loop is CASLKEAFF. In nucleotides, the CDR3 is TGTGCAAGTCTCAAAGAAGCTTTCTTT.

The chain carries TRBV19 and TRBJ1-4, with TRBD1 matching over 7 bases. From germline, CDR1 is LNHDA and CDR2 SQIVND (reference sequence). CDR3 length: 14 residues. V lost 5 bases to trimming and J lost 5 bases; unmatched junction nucleotides: 5. CDR3 amino acids: CASSPSGGNEKLFF. The DNA for the CDR3 is TGTGCCAGTAGTCCCTCAGGGGGGAATGAAAAACTGTTTTTT.

V is TRBV6-1 and J is TRBJ1-6, with 10 bases matching TRBD1. Germline assignment: CDR1 MNHNS and CDR2 SASEGT. V shed 2 bases and J 0 bases; nucleotides not matched to a gene: 7. The CDR3 length is 19 residues. The CDR3 sequence: CASSERGQGIRSYNSPLHF. CDR3 in DNA: TGTGCCAGCAGTGAAAGGGGACAGGGGATACGCTCCTATAATTCACCCCTCCACTTT.

This clone appeared once. The rearrangement uses TRBV19 and TRBJ1-2; D not certain. Deletions cut 6 bases from V and 1 base from J, with 12 bases between. The length of the CDR3 is 14 residues. CDR1 and CDR2 (germline): LNHDA, SQIVND (reference sequence). CDR3 sequence reads: CASSPLGGNYGYTF. CDR3 coding DNA: TGTGCCAGTAGCCCCCTCGGTGGTAACTATGGCTACACCTTC.

This clone was detected once. The chain recombines TRBV9 with TRBJ2-7; 10 positions match TRBD2. The CDR3 loop spans 14 amino acids. V lost 4 bases to trimming and J lost 2 bases; unmatched junction nucleotides: 3. Germline loops: CDR1 SGDLS, CDR2 YYNGEE. The CDR3 spells CASSPGLAAYEQYF. The CDR3 DNA reads as TGTGCCAGCAGCCCCGGACTAGCGGCCTACGAGCAGTACTTC. Based on the CDR3 plus reference TRBV9 and TRBJ2-7, the full variable domain is DSGVTQTPKHLITATGQRVTLRCSPRSGDLSVYWYQQSLDQGLQFLIQYYNGEERAKGNILERFSAQQFPDLHSELNLSSLELGDSALYFCASSPGLAAYEQYFGPGTRLTVT.

The chain joins TRBV7-9 to TRBJ1-1, with D unclear. Looked up from germline, CDR1 is SEHNR and CDR2 is FQNEAQ (reference sequence). V lost 1 base to trimming and J lost 3 bases, with 9 bases between them. This CDR3 comprises 14 residues. The CDR3 reads CASSLGAKDTEAFF. CDR3 coding DNA: TGTGCCAGCAGCTTAGGGGCAAAGGACACTGAAGCTTTCTTT.

This clone appeared a few times. The V and J genes are TRBV19 and TRBJ1-2; TRBD1 aligns across 8 bases. The CDR3 length is 15 residues. Losses at the gene ends were 4 bases for V and 0 bases for J; bases not matched to a gene: 4. CDR1 LNHDA and CDR2 SQIVND come from the germline V gene (reference sequence). CDR3 bases: TGTGCCAGTAGTACCGGACAGGGAGCTAACTATGGCTACACCTTC. It codes for CASSTGQGANYGYTF. Supplemented by reference TRBV19 and TRBJ1-2, the full variable domain reads DGGITQSPKYLFRKEGQNVTLSCEQNLNHDAMYWYRQDPGQGLRLIYYSQIVNDFQKGDIAEGYSVSREKKESFPLTVTSAQKNPTAFYLCASSTGQGANYGYTFGSGTRLTVV.

The V call is TRBV30, the J call TRBJ1-2, with D tentatively TRBD1 (5 bases). The germline V gene has CDR1 GTSNPN and CDR2 SVGIG (reference sequence). The CDR3 length is 13 residues. V was cut by 0 bases and J by 4 bases, with 9 bases left in between. This CDR3 reads CAWSVPGIYGYTF. The CDR3 DNA reads TGTGCCTGGAGTGTTCCAGGGATCTATGGCTACACCTTC.

The gene calls are TRBV2 and TRBJ1-4, with 7 bases matching TRBD1. In germline, CDR1 is SNHLY, CDR2 FYNNEI. The CDR3 sequence is 14 residues long. Unmatched junction bases numbered 8, after V lost 6 bases and J lost 7 bases. The CDR3 protein is CASRIRQGGEKLFF. CDR3 bases: TGTGCCAGCAGAATAAGACAGGGCGGTGAAAAACTGTTTTTT.

To note about this clone: The same CDR3 can be traced to other DNA sequences in this sample. This rearrangement joins TRBV3-1 (or the pseudogene TRBV3-2) to TRBJ1-2; 9 bases match TRBD1. Germline V gives CDR1 LGHDT, CDR2 YNNKEL (reference sequence). The CDR3 is 13 amino acids. The junction had 5 bases not matched to a gene; V was cut back by 4 bases and J by 8 bases. The CDR3 loop reads CASSPTGGYGYTF. The CDR3 nucleotides are TGTGCCAGCAGCCCTACAGGGGGCTACGGCTACACCTTC.

The chain combines TRBV2 with TRBJ1-2; 8 bases map to TRBD1. The CDR3 covers 14 residues. Germline trimming cut 1 base from V and 7 bases from J; bases unmatched to any gene: 5. The germline gives CDR1 SNHLY, CDR2 FYNNEI. The CDR3, as DNA: TGTGCCAGCAGTGAAGGGAGCAGGGGGCCTGGCTACACCTTC. It is translated as CASSEGSRGPGYTF.

Notes on this clone: This may stem from a read error, because a much larger clone lies one nucleotide away. The rearrangement uses TRBV7-9 and TRBJ1-2; 10 nucleotides align to TRBD1. This CDR3 region has 13 residues. From germline, CDR1 is SEHNR and CDR2 FQNEAQ (reference sequence). The ends lost 5 bases at V and 6 bases at J; junction bases unmatched: 3. The CDR3 DNA sequence: TGTGCCAGCAGCACCGGGACAGGGGATGGCTACACCTTC. It encodes CASSTGTGDGYTF.

The rearrangement links TRBV4-2 to TRBJ2-1; possible D gene TRBD2, 5 bases. V dropped 4 bases and J dropped 6 bases, with 16 bases sitting between them. CDR1 and CDR2 from the germline V gene are LGHNA and YNFKEQ. The CDR3 spans 15 residues. The CDR3 loop is CASSRPRGVVNEQFF. The CDR3 DNA is TGTGCCAGCAGCCGTCCCCGGGGAGTAGTCAATGAGCAGTTCTTC.